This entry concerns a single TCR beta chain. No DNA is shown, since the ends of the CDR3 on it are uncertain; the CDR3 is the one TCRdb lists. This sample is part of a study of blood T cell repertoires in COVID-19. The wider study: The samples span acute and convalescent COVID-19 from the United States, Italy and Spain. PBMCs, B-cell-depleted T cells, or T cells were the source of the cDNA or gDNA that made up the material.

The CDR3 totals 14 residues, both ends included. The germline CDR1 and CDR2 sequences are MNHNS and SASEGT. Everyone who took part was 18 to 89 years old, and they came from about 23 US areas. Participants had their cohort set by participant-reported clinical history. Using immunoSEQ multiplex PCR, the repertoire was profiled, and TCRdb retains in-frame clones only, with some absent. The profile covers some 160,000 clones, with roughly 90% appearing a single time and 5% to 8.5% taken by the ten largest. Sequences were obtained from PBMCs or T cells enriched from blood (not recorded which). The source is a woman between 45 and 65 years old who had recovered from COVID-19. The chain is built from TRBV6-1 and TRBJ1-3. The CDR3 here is CASSSSYSGNTIYF.